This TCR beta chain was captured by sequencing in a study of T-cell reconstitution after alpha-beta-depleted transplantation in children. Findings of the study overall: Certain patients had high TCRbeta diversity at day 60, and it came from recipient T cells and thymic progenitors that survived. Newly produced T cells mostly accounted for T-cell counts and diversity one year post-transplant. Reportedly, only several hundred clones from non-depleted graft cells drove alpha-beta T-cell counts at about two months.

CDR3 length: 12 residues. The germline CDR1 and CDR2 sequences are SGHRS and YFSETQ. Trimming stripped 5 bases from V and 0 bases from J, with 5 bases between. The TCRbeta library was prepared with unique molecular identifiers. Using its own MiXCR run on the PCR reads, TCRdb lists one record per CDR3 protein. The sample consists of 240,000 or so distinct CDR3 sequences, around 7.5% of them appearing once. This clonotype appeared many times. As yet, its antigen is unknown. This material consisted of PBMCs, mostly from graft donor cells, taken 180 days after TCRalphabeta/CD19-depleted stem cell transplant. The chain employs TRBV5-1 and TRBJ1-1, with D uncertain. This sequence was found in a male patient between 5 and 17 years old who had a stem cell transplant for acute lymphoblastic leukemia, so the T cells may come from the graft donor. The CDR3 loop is CASRGMNTEAFF. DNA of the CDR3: TGCGCCAGCAGGGGGATGAACACTGAAGCTTTCTTT.